A single sample is the source of the 8 T cell receptor beta chains below, sequenced in a study of Ad26.COV2.S vaccination and SARS-CoV-2 variants. Clones were sequenced by immunoSEQ multiplex PCR, and TCRdb holds only the in-frame ones, with some missing. The sample yields fewer than 500,000 clones, around 91% seen once. Treatment meaning: around 19 received Ad26.COV2.S at low or high dose, single or two shots; a few received placebo; per-sample allocation not given. The investigators took samples on day 63 after the first vaccine or placebo injection. The starting material was peripheral blood, obtained in a trial of Ad26.COV2.S vaccine versus placebo. The receptors were sampled from a person between 18 and 59 years old who received the Ad26.COV2.S COVID-19 vaccine or a placebo.

The V and J genes are TRBV6-2 or TRBV6-3 and TRBJ2-5; 15 bases agree with TRBD2. The V gene end was trimmed by 4 bases and the J gene end by 7 bases; junction bases not matched to a gene: 10. The CDR3 has 17 amino acids. Looked up from germline, CDR1 is MNHEY and CDR2 is SVGEGT. Written as DNA, the CDR3 is TGTGCCAGCAGTTCCCCGGGACTAGCGGGAGGATGGGGGACCCAGTACTTC. It codes for CASSSPGLAGGWGTQYF.

V and J are TRBV5-1 and TRBJ2-1, with D maybe TRBD1 (6 bases). The CDR3 is made up of 19 amino acids. V was cut by 7 bases and J by 2 bases, with 28 bases left in between. CDR1 SGHRS and CDR2 YFSETQ come from the germline V gene. CDR3 region: CASAAQGQGRPGTYNEQFF. The CDR3 coding sequence is TGCGCCAGCGCAGCCCAGGGTCAGGGGCGGCCGGGTACCTACAATGAGCAGTTCTTC.

The V and J genes are TRBV5-4 and TRBJ2-1; the match to TRBD2 covers 9 bases. The J segment lost 4 bases and the V segment lost 1 base, leaving 3 bases of the junction unmatched. The CDR3 runs 15 residues. CDR1 and CDR2 (germline): SGHNT, YYREEE (reference sequence). The CDR3 loop is CASSLLAGKYNEQFF. In DNA form, the CDR3 reads TGTGCCAGCAGCTTGCTAGCGGGGAAGTACAATGAGCAGTTCTTC.

The CDR3 here is CASSLELAGSYEQYF. The CDR3 bases are TGTGCCAGCAGCTTAGAACTAGCGGGTTCGTACGAGCAGTACTTC. The V call is TRBV11-2, the J call TRBJ2-7, with 9 positions matching TRBD2. Germline values: CDR1 SGHAT, CDR2 FQNNGV. J lost 4 bases, V lost 0 bases, and 4 bases had no gene match. The CDR3 spans 15 residues.

The chain employs TRBV10-3 and TRBJ2-1; 10 bases match TRBD2. V was pared by 5 bases and J by 10 bases, with 11 bases of the junction left unmatched. The CDR3 sequence is 15 residues long. Per the germline V gene, CDR1 is ENHRY and CDR2 is SYGVKD. In DNA, the CDR3 is TGTGCCATCAGTTTAGGCCTAGCGGGAGTAGGGGAGCAGTTCTTC. As protein: CAISLGLAGVGEQFF.

This clone was observed at least ten times. V is TRBV28 and J is TRBJ2-7, with 7 bases lining up with TRBD2. The CDR3 loop spans 16 amino acids. V was clipped by 10 bases and J by 5 bases; unmatched bases: 20. Germline V gene data show CDR1 as MDHEN and CDR2 as SYDVKM. The CDR3 here is CATAFPAGGRGDEQYF. In DNA, the CDR3 is TGTGCCACCGCATTCCCAGCTGGCGGGAGAGGAGACGAGCAGTACTTC.

The chain joins TRBV5-1 to TRBJ2-3, with 12 bases identical to TRBD2. CDR3 length equals 17 residues. V lost 0 bases to trimming and J lost 6 bases; unmatched junction nucleotides: 8. The V gene's germline CDR1 is SGHRS and CDR2 YFSETQ. The CDR3 region is CASSLAPTSGRLDTQYF. The CDR3 region has the DNA TGCGCCAGCAGCTTGGCCCCGACTAGCGGGAGATTGGATACGCAGTATTTT.

The V call is TRBV5-5, the J call TRBJ2-7; tentative D call: TRBD1 (6 bases). This CDR3 comprises 15 residues. The germline CDR1 and CDR2 sequences are SGHKS and YYEKEE (reference sequence). With 1 base removed from V and 3 bases from J, the gap between germline ends came to 14 bases. CDR3 amino acids: CASSLTGGDFYEQYF. The CDR3, as DNA: TGTGCCAGCAGCTTGACTGGGGGCGATTTCTACGAGCAGTACTTC.